A selection of T cell receptor beta chains follows, all from one sample in a study of Graves' ophthalmopathy and Graves' hyperthyroidism. MiXCR was run by TCRdb on the multiplex PCR reads, yielding one entry per CDR3 protein. The table shows about 1.1 million distinct CDR3 sequences, with about 40% occurring only once. Input material: peripheral blood or thyroid tissue (not recorded which). The receptors stem from an adult man with Graves' hyperthyroidism. Both conserved end residues are part of each CDR3. The D gene is left open where the match is weak. Not all rows give a size; the values are once, few, many and, for expanded clones, a class.

CASSLGTMNEQYF	TGTGCCAGCAGCTTAGGGACCATGAACGAGCAGTACTTC	.	many	TRBV7-8	TRBJ2-7
CASSVGGRVLSGNTIYF	TGTGCCAGCAGCGTGGGGGGACGGGTCTTATCTGGAAACACCATATATTTT	.	.	TRBV9	TRBJ1-3
CSARDSGQGGNEQYF	TGCAGTGCTAGAGATTCGGGACAGGGTGGAAACGAGCAGTACTTC	TRBD1	few	TRBV20-1	TRBJ2-7
CSAGRPSGGKETQYF	TGCAGTGCAGGGCGACCTAGCGGGGGAAAAGAGACCCAGTACTTC	TRBD2	few	TRBV20-1	TRBJ2-5
CASSVEAFF	TGTGCCAGCAGCGTAGAAGCTTTCTTT	.	.	TRBV9	TRBJ1-1
CAISRADRMYNSPLHF	TGTGCCATCAGTCGGGCGGACAGGATGTATAATTCACCCCTCCACTTT	TRBD1	once	TRBV10-3	TRBJ1-6
CASSSPGHEKKEAFF	TGTGCCAGCAGCTCACCGGGACACGAAAAGAAGGAAGCTTTCTTT	.	many	TRBV7-2	TRBJ1-1
CASKVGDSQAFF	TGTGCCAGCAAGGTCGGAGACTCTCAAGCTTTCTTT	.	few	TRBV2	TRBJ1-1
CASSAQGVDGETQYF	TGTGCCAGCAGTGCCCAGGGGGTCGACGGGGAGACCCAGTACTTC	TRBD1	.	TRBV2	TRBJ2-5
CASSLGGILAGFGEQYF	TGTGCCAGCAGCTTAGGTGGAATACTAGCGGGGTTCGGAGAGCAGTACTTC	TRBD2	.	TRBV11-1	TRBJ2-7
CASSNTDTGIGYGYTF	TGTGCCAGCAGCAACACAGATACAGGGATCGGCTATGGCTACACCTTC	.	many	TRBV12-3/TRBV12-4	TRBJ1-2
CAISESKIEQYF	TGTGCCATCAGTGAGTCGAAGATCGAGCAGTACTTC	.	many	TRBV10-3	TRBJ2-7
CASSQDRVSHEQYF	TGTGCCAGCAGTCAGGACAGGGTATCCCACGAGCAGTACTTC	TRBD1	many	TRBV25-1	TRBJ2-7
CASSTRLAGARTGELFF	TGTGCCAGCAGCACCCGACTAGCGGGGGCCCGAACCGGGGAGCTGTTTTTT	TRBD2	.	TRBV9	TRBJ2-2
CAVDRRDNEKLFF	TGTGCGGTCGACAGGCGGGATAATGAAAAACTGTTTTTT	.	.	TRBV25-1	TRBJ1-4